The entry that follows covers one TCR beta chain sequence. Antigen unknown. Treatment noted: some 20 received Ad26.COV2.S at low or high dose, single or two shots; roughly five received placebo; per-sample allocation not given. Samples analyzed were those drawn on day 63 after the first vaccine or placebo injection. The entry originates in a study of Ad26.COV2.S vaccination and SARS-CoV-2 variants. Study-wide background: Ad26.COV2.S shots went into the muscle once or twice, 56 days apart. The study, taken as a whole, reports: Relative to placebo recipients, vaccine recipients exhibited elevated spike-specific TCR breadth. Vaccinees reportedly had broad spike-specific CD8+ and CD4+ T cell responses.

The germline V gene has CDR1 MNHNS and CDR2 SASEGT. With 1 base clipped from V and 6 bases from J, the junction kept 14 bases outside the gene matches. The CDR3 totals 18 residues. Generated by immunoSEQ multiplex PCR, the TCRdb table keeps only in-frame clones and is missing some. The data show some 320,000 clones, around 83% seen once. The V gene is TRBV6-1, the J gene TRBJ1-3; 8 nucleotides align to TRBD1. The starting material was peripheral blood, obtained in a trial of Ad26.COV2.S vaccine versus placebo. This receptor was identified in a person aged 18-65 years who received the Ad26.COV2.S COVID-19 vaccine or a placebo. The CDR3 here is CASSEEIDRGPRSNTIYF. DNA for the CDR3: TGTGCCAGCAGTGAAGAGATTGACAGGGGCCCGCGGTCAAACACCATATATTTT.